The entry below gives a single T cell receptor beta chain sequence along with its context. The sample is drawn from a study of blood T cells in healthy people across ages. Study context: Roughly one uniquely barcoded beta molecule per two T cells was captured.

PBMCs were isolated at a quantity of at least 7 million per sample. Next came a second PCR, run for about 7 to 11 cycles, which used a sample-barcoded 5' primer along with a J-beta primer mix. One entry per CDR3 protein, called by TCRdb with MiXCR from the 5' RACE reads. The sample comprises about 1.8 million distinct CDR3 sequences, roughly 52% of which are singletons, and 2.1% rests with the top ten. This sequence originates from a woman aged 40-49 years in good health. Specimen: blood.

CDR3 in DNA: TGTGCCAGCAGTTCGGGACTCCTTTACAATGAGCAGTTCTTC. Translating gives CASSSGLLYNEQFF. V usage is TRBV27 and J usage is TRBJ2-1; tentatively, D is TRBD2 (6 bases). Trimming shortened V by 4 bases and J by 4 bases, and 11 bases separated the two germline ends. The CDR3 has 14 amino acids. Germline assignment: CDR1 MNHEY and CDR2 SMNVEV (reference sequence).